This T cell receptor (beta chain) was recovered during a study of T cell responses to AZD1222 COVID-19 vaccine. As for this clone: No antigen is known for it.

Clones were sequenced by immunoSEQ multiplex PCR, and TCRdb holds only the in-frame ones, with some missing. Of roughly 70,000 clones in the sample, about 83% are singletons; the top ten hold about 6.5%. Overall study findings and caveats: Vaccination with two AZD1222 doses was followed by a rise in Spike-specific TCR breadth and depth. As reported, nearly half of all spike-specific TCRs target variant regions that are unmutated. CD4 TCRs associated with vaccination spanned spike, dominating at 160-218 and 743-854. Clonal diversity was possibly underestimated, and the donors were mostly white British, with more females.

The sequence was collected from an adult who received the AZD1222 COVID-19 vaccine. The material was peripheral blood, obtained 28 days after the second AZD1222 dose.

CDR3 residues: CASSLEPARNNEQFF. CDR3 coding DNA: TGTGCCAGCAGCTTAGAGCCAGCGAGGAACAATGAGCAGTTCTTC. The chain employs TRBV11-2 and TRBJ2-1; D remains unclear. V was clipped by 0 bases and J by 5 bases, with 11 bases between them. This CDR3 contains 15 residues. Germline CDR1 SGHAT, CDR2 FQNNGV.